This T cell receptor beta chain was documented in a study of CD8+ T cells in alopecia areata. General study results and limits: Sequences from scalp samples also cover resident alphabeta T cells of normal skin. Mouse data revealed clearer TCR sharing than patient data did, a gap possibly tied to HLA.

The ends were cut back, 4 bases at V and 6 bases at J, with 10 bases in the middle. The germline gives CDR1 SGHRS, CDR2 YFSETQ. This CDR3 region has 12 residues. Both peripheral blood and punch biopsies of lesional scalp skin were obtained from patients who had alopecia areata. PBMCs yielded sorted CD4+ and CD8+ T cells. After isolation, RNA underwent reverse transcription to generate cDNA as the sequencing template. Produced via immunoSEQ multiplex PCR; TCRdb's table is partial and in-frame only. The table lists some 130,000 clones, approximately 49% of them singletons, with approximately 18% in the top ten. This clone was observed a handful of times. The antigen is undetermined.

The sample consisted of CD8+ T cells sorted from blood, taken at week 0. V and J are TRBV5-1 and TRBJ1-1; weak D call: TRBD1 (6 bases). This sequence originates from a human donor with alopecia areata. DNA for the CDR3: TGCGCCAGCAGCGGCGGGGGGCCTGAAGCTTTCTTT. It encodes CASSGGGPEAFF.